The T cell receptor beta chain under discussion was sequenced for a study of T cell responses to AZD1222 COVID-19 vaccine. The study, taken as a whole, reports: Spike-wide coverage was observed for vaccine-associated CD4 TCRs, with dominant responses at 160-218 and 743-854. Just a handful of AZD1222 recipients were seropositive at baseline.

As for this clone: What it binds is not known.

V was pared by 4 bases and J by 3 bases, with 13 bases between. The length of the CDR3 is 14 residues. CDR1 is SGHRS, CDR2 YFSETQ, per germline. The data were produced by immunoSEQ multiplex PCR, yet TCRdb's version contains in-frame clones alone and is incomplete. Among 100,000 to 150,000 clones listed, approximately 91% were seen once. Specimen: peripheral blood, collected 28 days after the second AZD1222 dose. This clonotype originated in an adult who received the AZD1222 COVID-19 vaccine. V is TRBV5-1 and J is TRBJ1-2, with D possibly TRBD1 on 5 matching bases. CDR3 in DNA: TGCGCCAGCAGCCCACATCGGGGGTACTATGGCTACACCTTC. It is translated as CASSPHRGYYGYTF. The whole variable domain, remainder taken from reference TRBV5-1 and TRBJ1-2, is KAGVTQTPRYLIKTRGQQVTLSCSPISGHRSVSWYQQTPGQGLQFLFEYFSETQRNKGNFPGRFSGRQFSNSRSEMNVSTLELGDSALYLCASSPHRGYYGYTFGSGTRLTVV.